One sample yielded the 7 T cell receptor beta chains listed below, sequenced in a study of T cell repertoires in cytomegalovirus infection. TCRdb reanalysed the reads using MiXCR and keeps one entry per CDR3 protein. The sample lists roughly 190,000 distinct CDR3 sequences; approximately 9.7% were seen once. Sequenced input: PBMCs. Receptors originate from a human donor in good health (CMV status not recorded). Some clones in this sample may be carry-over from other donors' samples.

This clonotype was picked up many times. The V call is TRBV19, the J call TRBJ1-5; 7 bases are shared with TRBD1. The germline V gene encodes CDR1 LNHDA and CDR2 SQIVND (reference sequence). This CDR3 spans 13 amino acids. V was pared by 7 bases and J by 5 bases, with 5 bases of the junction left unmatched. This CDR3 is CASTDRWDQPQHF. CDR3 nucleotide sequence: TGTGCCAGTACGGACAGGTGGGATCAGCCCCAGCATTTT.

This clonotype was detected ten times or more. The CDR3 reads CASSFRQGIEQFF. Written as DNA, the CDR3 is TGTGCCAGCAGTTTTAGGCAAGGGATTGAGCAGTTCTTC. The gene calls are TRBV27 and TRBJ2-1; D call uncertain. V lost 3 bases, J lost 9 bases, and 12 bases lay in between. The CDR3 is 13 amino acids. Germline values: CDR1 MNHEY, CDR2 SMNVEV (reference sequence).

At least ten counts were recorded for this clonotype. The CDR3, as DNA: TGTGCCAGCAACGGACAGGGGAGGACAGATACGCAGTATTTT. It translates to CASNGQGRTDTQYF. V usage is TRBV7-2 and J usage is TRBJ2-3; 9 bases agree with TRBD1. CDR1 is SGHTA, CDR2 FQGNSA, per germline. This CDR3 has 14 amino acids. The V and J ends lost 7 bases and 3 bases, in that order; junction bases with no gene match: 5.

The chain recombines TRBV12-3 or TRBV12-4 with TRBJ2-7, with TRBD2 as a possible D gene (6 bases). The CDR3 contains 14 residues. V shed 6 bases and J shed 0 bases, with 12 bases lying between them. The CDR3: CASSQLASSYEQYF. The CDR3 DNA reads TGTGCCAGCAGCCAACTAGCTTCCTCCTACGAGCAGTACTTC.

There are many counts of this clonotype. V usage is TRBV7-6 and J usage is TRBJ2-5, with TRBD1 matching over 7 bases. Germline loops: CDR1 SGHVS, CDR2 FNYEAQ. V dropped 3 bases and J dropped 3; count of bases not matched to a gene: 4. This CDR3 has 14 amino acids. The CDR3 nucleotides are TGTGCCAGCAGCTTGAGGGGGCGGGAAGAGACCCAGTACTTC. Protein product: CASSLRGREETQYF.

The chain joins TRBV7-9 to TRBJ2-7; D unresolved. V lost 4 bases and J lost 5, with 18 bases in between. CDR3 size: 15 residues. CDR1 and CDR2 (germline): SEHNR, FQNEAQ (reference sequence). The CDR3 DNA reads as TGTGCCAGCAGCTGGGCGTCGATTGGGGTCCACGAGCAGTACTTC. This sequence encodes CASSWASIGVHEQYF.

This clonotype was seen more than once but under ten times. This rearrangement joins TRBV14 to TRBJ2-1, with D possibly matching TRBD2 (6 bases). V was trimmed by 4 bases and J by 6 bases, leaving 19 bases between them. This CDR3 is built from 16 residues. Germline V gene sequence: CDR1 SGHDN, CDR2 FVKESK. CDR3: CASSPLEGVGGNEQFF. The CDR3 region has the DNA TGTGCCAGCAGCCCCTTGGAGGGAGTAGGTGGCAATGAGCAGTTCTTC.